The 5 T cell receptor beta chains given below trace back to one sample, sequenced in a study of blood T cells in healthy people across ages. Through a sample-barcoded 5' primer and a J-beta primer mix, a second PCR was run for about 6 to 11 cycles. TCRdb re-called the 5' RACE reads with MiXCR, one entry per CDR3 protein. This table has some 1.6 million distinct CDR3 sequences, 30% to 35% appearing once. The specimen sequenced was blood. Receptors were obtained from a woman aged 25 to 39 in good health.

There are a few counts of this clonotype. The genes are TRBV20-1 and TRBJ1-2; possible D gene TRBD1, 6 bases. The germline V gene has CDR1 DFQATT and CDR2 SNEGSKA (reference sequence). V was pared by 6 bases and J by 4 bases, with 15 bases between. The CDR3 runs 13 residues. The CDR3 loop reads CSAEGEDLYGYTF. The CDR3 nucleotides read TGCAGTGCCGAGGGGGAGGATCTCTATGGCTACACCTTC.

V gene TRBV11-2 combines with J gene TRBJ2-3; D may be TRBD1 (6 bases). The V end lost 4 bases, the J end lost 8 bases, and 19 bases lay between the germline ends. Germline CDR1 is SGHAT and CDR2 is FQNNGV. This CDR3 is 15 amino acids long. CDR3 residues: CASSSTTGYEGTQYF. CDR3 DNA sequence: TGTGCCAGCAGCTCCACCACAGGGTATGAGGGTACGCAGTATTTT.

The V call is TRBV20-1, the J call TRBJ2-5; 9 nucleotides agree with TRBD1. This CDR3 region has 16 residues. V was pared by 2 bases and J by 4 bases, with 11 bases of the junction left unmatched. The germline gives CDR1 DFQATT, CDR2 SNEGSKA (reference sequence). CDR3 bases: TGCAGTGCTAGACGAAATTACAGGGGGCTAAGAGAGACCCAGTACTTC. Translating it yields CSARRNYRGLRETQYF.

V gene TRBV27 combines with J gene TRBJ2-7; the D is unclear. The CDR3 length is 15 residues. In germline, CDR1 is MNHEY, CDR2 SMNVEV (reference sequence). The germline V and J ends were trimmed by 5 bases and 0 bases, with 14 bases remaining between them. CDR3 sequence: CASSISPISSYEQYF. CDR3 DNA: TGTGCCAGCAGTATAAGCCCTATCAGCTCCTACGAGCAGTACTTC.

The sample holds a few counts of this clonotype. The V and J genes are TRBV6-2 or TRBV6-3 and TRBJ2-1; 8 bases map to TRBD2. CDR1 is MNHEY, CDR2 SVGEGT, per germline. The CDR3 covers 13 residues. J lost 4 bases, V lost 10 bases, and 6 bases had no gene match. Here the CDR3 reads CATTGGPYNEQFF. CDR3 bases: TGTGCCACCACGGGGGGGCCTTACAATGAGCAGTTCTTC.